A selection of T cell receptor beta chains follows, all from one sample in a study of post-analysis software for immune sequencing data. From the PCR reads, TCRdb called clonotypes with MiXCR, one entry per CDR3 protein. The sample records some 450,000 distinct CDR3 sequences, roughly 45% being singletons. The sequenced sample was blood. The receptors derive from a girl aged 10-17 years with multiple sclerosis. The conserved cysteine and the conserved F or W are not part of the CDR3 here.

TRBV3-1	TRBJ2-5	ASSQGVAGGQETQY
TRBV20-1	TRBJ1-2	SARVPGTQWGYT
TRBV7-9	TRBJ2-3	ASSYRGGGDTQY
TRBV27	-	ASSLSQTETQY
TRBV29-1	TRBJ2-6	SVEDPGQVLSGANVLT
TRBV6-1	TRBJ2-7	ASSERLLAGIDEQY
TRBV5-1	TRBJ2-1	ASSLQGPNNEQF
TRBV20-1	TRBJ2-3	SARVGGATSTDTQY
TRBV6-6	-	ASGASGSKSYEQY
TRBV4-2	TRBJ2-7	ASSQLSGGQRESYEQY
TRBV24-1	TRBJ2-1	ATSDLRRSGEGNEQF
TRBV7-9	TRBJ2-7	ASSPWGGNEQY
TRBV10-2	TRBJ2-7	AGSESSFVGTSGSYEQY
TRBV5-1	TRBJ2-7	ASSLGVSSYEQY
TRBV7-9	TRBJ2-3	ASSLARLAGSTQY
TRBV4-3	TRBJ1-4	ASSQESGTNEKLF
TRBV2	TRBJ2-4	ASRRDSVGAKNIQY
TRBV28	TRBJ2-1	ASSVGAETNRQF
TRBV13	TRBJ2-1	ASSSRTVYNEQF
TRBV9	TRBJ1-2	ASSATGIGGYGYT
TRBV6-5	TRBJ2-5	ASSYPGLAGGQETQY
TRBV27	TRBJ2-5	ASSLSIGETQY
TRBV24-1	TRBJ2-1	ATRGRTYNEQF
TRBV20-1	TRBJ1-5	SASGGQGSNQPQH
TRBV7-8	TRBJ1-6	ASSSDRDIYNSPLH
TRBV11-2	TRBJ1-2	ASSLVGGEGYGYT
TRBV20-1	TRBJ2-5	SARVSGRWETQY
TRBV20-1	TRBJ2-1	SARDREAYNEQF
TRBV28	TRBJ1-2	ASSLEAEGYT
TRBV7-9	TRBJ2-3	ASSPLAGEGTDTQY
TRBV20-1	TRBJ1-6	SARRGPVDSPLH
TRBV7-2	TRBJ2-3	ASSLGPSVIFSDTQY
TRBV7-9	TRBJ2-6	ASSHRGAGVVGAYVLT
TRBV7-9	-	ASSFQGGYEQY
TRBV5-1	TRBJ2-4	ASSPHFGKSGIQY
TRBV28	TRBJ1-2	ASSFAGNNFGYT
TRBV7-8	TRBJ2-1	ASSLAGRLYNEQF
TRBV12-3/TRBV12-4	TRBJ1-6	ASSSRDSPPH
TRBV6-5	TRBJ2-3	ASSLSGFADTQY
TRBV27	TRBJ1-6	ASSLVQGDSPLH
TRBV13	TRBJ2-7	ASSRTGGIYEQY
TRBV4-1	TRBJ2-1	ASSQDWGNIGGGYNEQF
TRBV9	TRBJ2-5	ASSVGTDNQETQY
TRBV4-1	TRBJ1-1	ASSQGASEAF
TRBV3-1	TRBJ2-7	ASSHRLAGVSYEQY
TRBV5-1	TRBJ2-1	ASSLGGGTSYNEQF
TRBV5-1	TRBJ2-3	ASRQRGSTDTQY
TRBV12-5	TRBJ1-1	ASGLVESTEAF
TRBV29-1	TRBJ1-2	SVAPGFNYGYT
TRBV7-2	TRBJ2-1	ASRLAGGHNEQF
TRBV6-6	TRBJ2-5	ASSYPRTNGVEETQY
TRBV14	TRBJ1-2	ASSPLVQTNYGYT
TRBV5-1	TRBJ2-7	ASSLAGGTYEQY
TRBV7-2	TRBJ1-2	GIVGGAEGYT
TRBV20-1	TRBJ2-7	SASRTDYEQY
TRBV20-1	TRBJ2-3	SATASQGFRTDTQY
TRBV7-2	TRBJ2-3	ASSLVGTASTDTQY
TRBV7-3	TRBJ2-3	ASTLAGGSDTQY
TRBV5-1	TRBJ2-3	ASSLGVFPSTDTQY
TRBV20-1	TRBJ2-1	SARDGTNNEQF